The clone carrying this T cell receptor beta chain was seen many times. No antigen is known for it. This entry belongs to a study of shared clonotypes between healthy human individuals. Study-level results: Some naive CD4 clonotypes, around 4.9%, turned up in common across several donors. Incompleteness in sorted-subset sequencing, despite large depth, was shown by rarefaction.

This CDR3 has 13 amino acids. From germline, CDR1 is MNHEY and CDR2 SVGAGI. V lost 2 bases and J 6 bases, leaving 8 bases between the germline ends. On sorted subsets, replicate PCRs used 200 to 250 ng DNA, or about 30,000 T cell genomes. Per the study methods: Filtering differed for immunoSEQ, which gave only junction sequences without quality scores. The data were produced by immunoSEQ multiplex PCR, yet TCRdb's version contains in-frame clones alone and is incomplete. Clone size and V and J calls were adopted from that table, with D and trimming inferred from the DNA. This sample has about 79,000 clones, with about 64% found just once.

The rearrangement joins TRBV6-5 to TRBJ2-1; D possibly corresponds to TRBD1 (6 bases). Material: memory CD8+ T cells sorted from blood. Subset: CD45RO+ cells pooled with CCR7-negative TemRA cells. The sequence was collected from a man aged 25 to 40 in good health. CDR3: CASSYLGANEQFF. In DNA form, the CDR3 reads TGTGCCAGCAGTTACCTGGGGGCCAATGAGCAGTTCTTC.